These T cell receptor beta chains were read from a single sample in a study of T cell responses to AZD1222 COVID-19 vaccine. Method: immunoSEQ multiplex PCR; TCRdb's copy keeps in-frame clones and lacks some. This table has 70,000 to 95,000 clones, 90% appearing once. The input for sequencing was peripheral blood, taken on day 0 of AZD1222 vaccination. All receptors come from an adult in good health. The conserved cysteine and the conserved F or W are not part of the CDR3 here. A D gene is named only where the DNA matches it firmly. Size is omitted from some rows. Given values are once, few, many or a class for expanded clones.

CDR3 protein: ASSSRTGGSEQF
V gene: TRBV5-1
D gene: TRBD1
J gene: TRBJ2-1
clone size: NA

CDR3 protein: ATSDWGGSGTGELF
V gene: TRBV24-1
D gene: TRBD2
J gene: TRBJ2-2
clone size: NA

CDR3 protein: ASRFVGSYGYT
V gene: TRBV12-3/TRBV12-4
D gene: NA
J gene: TRBJ1-2
clone size: NA

CDR3 protein: ASSQDQGGSDTQY
V gene: TRBV3-1/TRBV3-2
D gene: NA
J gene: TRBJ2-3
clone size: few

CDR3 protein: AWSLGIGLWSGEQY
V gene: TRBV30
D gene: NA
J gene: TRBJ2-7
clone size: NA

CDR3 protein: ASSPTGTANTEAF
V gene: TRBV18
D gene: NA
J gene: TRBJ1-1
clone size: NA

CDR3 protein: ASRDLTRRGYT
V gene: TRBV6-5
D gene: NA
J gene: TRBJ1-2
clone size: NA

CDR3 protein: ASTEYGTVNEKLF
V gene: TRBV19
D gene: TRBD1
J gene: TRBJ1-4
clone size: NA

CDR3 protein: ASSLGRRTSTDTQY
V gene: TRBV7-6
D gene: NA
J gene: TRBJ2-3
clone size: NA

CDR3 protein: ASSQVSSGDTQY
V gene: TRBV7-7
D gene: TRBD2
J gene: TRBJ2-3
clone size: NA

CDR3 protein: ASSYQNTGELF
V gene: TRBV6-5
D gene: NA
J gene: TRBJ2-2
clone size: NA

CDR3 protein: ASSLRRNTEAF
V gene: TRBV6-5
D gene: NA
J gene: TRBJ1-1
clone size: NA

CDR3 protein: ASSLNPTRRSNQPQH
V gene: TRBV28
D gene: NA
J gene: TRBJ1-5
clone size: NA

CDR3 protein: ASSYSRDQPQH
V gene: TRBV6-2/TRBV6-3
D gene: NA
J gene: TRBJ1-5
clone size: NA

CDR3 protein: ASAGGKNTGELF
V gene: TRBV3-1/TRBV3-2
D gene: NA
J gene: TRBJ2-2
clone size: NA

CDR3 protein: ATSDPGYSTDTQY
V gene: TRBV24-1
D gene: NA
J gene: TRBJ2-3
clone size: NA

CDR3 protein: ATSDSDKAF
V gene: TRBV24-1
D gene: NA
J gene: TRBJ1-1
clone size: NA

CDR3 protein: ASSQRRQGAGYT
V gene: TRBV6-2/TRBV6-3
D gene: TRBD1
J gene: TRBJ1-2
clone size: NA

CDR3 protein: ASKRQEGGPAF
V gene: TRBV9
D gene: NA
J gene: TRBJ1-1
clone size: NA

CDR3 protein: AISESSLAGGDTQY
V gene: TRBV10-3
D gene: TRBD2
J gene: TRBJ2-3
clone size: NA

CDR3 protein: ASRLDGDPGNTIY
V gene: TRBV7-9
D gene: NA
J gene: TRBJ1-3
clone size: NA

CDR3 protein: ATSGDSGANVLT
V gene: TRBV3-1/TRBV3-2
D gene: TRBD2
J gene: TRBJ2-6
clone size: NA

CDR3 protein: ASSLGAGTEAF
V gene: TRBV5-1
D gene: NA
J gene: TRBJ1-1
clone size: NA

CDR3 protein: ASTDGPTEAF
V gene: TRBV12-3/TRBV12-4
D gene: NA
J gene: TRBJ1-1
clone size: NA

CDR3 protein: ASSSSLLNTDTQY
V gene: TRBV7-2
D gene: NA
J gene: TRBJ2-3
clone size: NA

CDR3 protein: ASSGGETEAF
V gene: TRBV5-6
D gene: NA
J gene: TRBJ1-1
clone size: NA

CDR3 protein: ASSQLAGQGMEAF
V gene: TRBV3-1/TRBV3-2
D gene: TRBD1
J gene: TRBJ1-1
clone size: NA

CDR3 protein: ASSLSGSAYNEQF
V gene: TRBV6-5
D gene: TRBD2
J gene: TRBJ2-1
clone size: NA

CDR3 protein: ASSRLAKETQY
V gene: TRBV5-4
D gene: TRBD2
J gene: TRBJ2-5
clone size: NA

CDR3 protein: ASSRGQGASPLH
V gene: TRBV13
D gene: TRBD1
J gene: TRBJ1-6
clone size: NA

CDR3 protein: ASSPLDARSYNEQF
V gene: TRBV7-9
D gene: NA
J gene: TRBJ2-1
clone size: NA

CDR3 protein: ASSLGGVNTEAF
V gene: TRBV7-2
D gene: NA
J gene: TRBJ1-1
clone size: NA

CDR3 protein: ASSSDSYGYT
V gene: TRBV7-8
D gene: NA
J gene: TRBJ1-2
clone size: NA

CDR3 protein: ATSGHEAGAHTDTQY
V gene: TRBV24-1
D gene: TRBD2
J gene: TRBJ2-3
clone size: once

CDR3 protein: ASSIVQGKEIYGYT
V gene: TRBV19
D gene: NA
J gene: TRBJ1-2
clone size: NA

CDR3 protein: ASSSPGTDTQY
V gene: TRBV7-7
D gene: NA
J gene: TRBJ2-3
clone size: NA

CDR3 protein: ASSGQTQSEKLF
V gene: TRBV18
D gene: NA
J gene: TRBJ1-4
clone size: NA

CDR3 protein: ASRRGWSTEAF
V gene: TRBV2
D gene: NA
J gene: TRBJ1-1
clone size: NA

CDR3 protein: ASMSRTGIYNEQF
V gene: TRBV30
D gene: TRBD1
J gene: TRBJ2-1
clone size: NA

CDR3 protein: ASSVEAGISGNTIY
V gene: TRBV9
D gene: NA
J gene: TRBJ1-3
clone size: few

CDR3 protein: SVTQGQGNYGYT
V gene: TRBV29-1
D gene: TRBD1
J gene: TRBJ1-2
clone size: NA

CDR3 protein: ASTWSSSTGELF
V gene: TRBV6-5
D gene: NA
J gene: TRBJ2-2
clone size: NA